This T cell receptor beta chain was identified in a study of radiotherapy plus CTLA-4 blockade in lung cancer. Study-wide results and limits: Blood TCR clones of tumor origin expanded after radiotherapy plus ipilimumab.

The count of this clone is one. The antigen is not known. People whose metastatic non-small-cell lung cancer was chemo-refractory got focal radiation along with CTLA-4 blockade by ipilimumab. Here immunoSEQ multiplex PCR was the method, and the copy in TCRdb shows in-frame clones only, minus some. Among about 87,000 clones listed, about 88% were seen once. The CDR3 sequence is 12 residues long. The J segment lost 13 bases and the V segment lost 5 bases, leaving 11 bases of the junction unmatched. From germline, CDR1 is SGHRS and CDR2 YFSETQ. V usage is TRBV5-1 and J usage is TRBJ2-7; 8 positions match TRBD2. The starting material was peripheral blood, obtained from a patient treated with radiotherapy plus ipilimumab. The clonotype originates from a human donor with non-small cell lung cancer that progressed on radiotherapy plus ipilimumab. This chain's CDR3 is CASSTPGLVSYF. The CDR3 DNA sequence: TGCGCCAGCAGTACACCGGGACTAGTGTCTTACTTC.